This entry concerns a single T cell receptor beta chain. No antigen is known for it. The repertoire was sequenced with immunoSEQ multiplex PCR; TCRdb's copy has only in-frame clones and lacks some. The sample lists some 68,000 clones, more than 95% occurring once. The roughly 120-subject validation cohort, separate from the approximately 640-subject first cohort, included the donors. The data originate from a study of cytomegalovirus exposure and HLA in healthy donors. Study outcomes and limitations: The dataset shows that most TCR sequences were rare, while some public TCRs occurred in many donors.

Germline trimming cut 1 base from V and 9 bases from J; bases unmatched to any gene: 4. The germline CDR1 and CDR2 sequences are SGHAT and FQNNGV. This CDR3 comprises 14 residues. The rearrangement links TRBV11-2 to TRBJ2-1, with TRBD2 matching over 9 bases. Sample: PBMCs. This clonotype originated in a young man in good health and CMV-seronegative. CDR3 in DNA: TGTGCCAGCAGCTTAGCGGGACTAGCCATTGAGCAGTTCTTC. It codes for CASSLAGLAIEQFF.